Reported below is one TCR beta chain. The antigen remains undetermined. TCRdb fed the RT-PCR reads into MiXCR, producing one record per CDR3 protein. The sample lists more than 400,000 distinct CDR3 sequences; about a tenth were seen once. This sample was included in a study of response to subunit inactivated influenza vaccine. Findings and limits, study-wide: There was a suggestion from the authors that each seasonal influenza vaccination recruits few new T cells.

Trimming cost V 1 base and J 2 bases, with 3 bases left between them. The germline V gene encodes CDR1 LNHNV and CDR2 YYDKDF (reference sequence). The CDR3 has 12 residues. This clonotype was obtained from a man aged 50-59 years who received an inactivated influenza vaccine. The material sequenced was PBMCs from blood, taken more than 35 days after vaccination. The V and J genes are TRBV15 and TRBJ2-7; the D is unclear. The CDR3 DNA sequence: TGTGCCACCAGCAGAGGTACCTACGAGCAGTACTTC. Amino acids: CATSRGTYEQYF.